These 24 T cell receptor beta chains share one sample of origin, sequenced in a study of CD8 T cells in Susac syndrome. An input of 0.5 to 1 ug of RNA was subjected to reverse transcription using random hexamers. TCRdb processed the immunoSEQ multiplex PCR reads anew with MiXCR; each CDR3 protein has one entry. Of about 190,000 distinct CDR3 sequences in the sample, 90% to 95% are singletons; the top ten hold about 0.1%. Sample: CD4+ T cells from PBMCs. The source is a human donor with Susac syndrome.

CDR3 coding DNA: TGTGCCAGCAGAGTCACAGGGTTGGCGGATCAGTACTTC. Protein product: CASRVTGLADQYF. The chain carries TRBV28 and TRBJ2-7, with a tentative D call TRBD1 (6 bases). The CDR3 has 13 amino acids. Deletions cut 6 bases from V and 10 bases from J, with 19 bases between. In germline, CDR1 is MDHEN, CDR2 SYDVKM.

The V call is TRBV19, the J call TRBJ1-3, with 8 bases fitting TRBD1. CDR3 length equals 15 residues. V shed 5 bases and J 0 bases; nucleotides not matched to a gene: 3. CDR1 is LNHDA and CDR2 is SQIVND in the germline V gene (reference sequence). As DNA, the CDR3 is TGTGCCAGTAGTGCGGGACAGGACTCTGGAAACACCATATATTTT. Amino acid sequence: CASSAGQDSGNTIYF.

This clonotype was observed a few times. The CDR3 reads CAWSGAADGEQYF. The DNA for the CDR3 is TGTGCCTGGAGTGGGGCCGCGGACGGCGAGCAGTACTTC. V and J are TRBV30 and TRBJ2-7, with D unresolved. Trimming stripped 1 base from V and 6 bases from J, with 13 bases between. Germline values: CDR1 GTSNPN, CDR2 SVGIG (reference sequence). The CDR3 loop spans 13 amino acids.

V usage is TRBV2 and J usage is TRBJ1-1; the match to TRBD1 covers 10 bases. The CDR3 spans 20 residues. CDR1 and CDR2 (germline): SNHLY, FYNNEI. Trimming removed 9 bases from V and 1 base from J; junction bases left unmatched: 23. CDR3 protein: CARGPQPGQGTLSWNTEAFF. The CDR3 bases are TGTGCCAGGGGACCACAGCCGGGACAGGGGACATTAAGTTGGAACACTGAAGCTTTCTTT. The full variable domain, rest sourced from reference TRBV2 and TRBJ1-1, is EPEVTQTPSHQVTQMGQEVILRCVPISNHLYFYWYRQILGQKVEFLVSFYNNEISEKSEIFDDQFSVERPDGSNFTLKIRSTKLEDSAMYFCARGPQPGQGTLSWNTEAFFGQGTRLTVV.

The genes are TRBV27 and TRBJ1-2; the match to TRBD1 covers 9 bases. The germline CDR1 and CDR2 sequences are MNHEY and SMNVEV (reference sequence). Germline trimming cut 5 bases from V and 6 bases from J; bases unmatched to any gene: 7. The CDR3 totals 14 residues. The CDR3 nucleotides read TGTGCCAGCAGTCCCCGGGACAGGGTGAATGGCTACACCTTC. This gives the protein CASSPRDRVNGYTF.

In nucleotides, the CDR3 is TGTGCCAGCAGCGGGGACAACCTCGAGCAGTACTTC. This gives the protein CASSGDNLEQYF. The chain links TRBV6-5 to TRBJ2-7; D may be TRBD1 (6 bases). Per the germline V gene, CDR1 is MNHEY and CDR2 is SVGAGI. The ends were cut back, 6 bases at V and 6 bases at J, with 12 bases in the middle. The CDR3 totals 12 residues.

The chain recombines TRBV11-2 with TRBJ2-1, with 8 bases identical to TRBD1. The CDR3 is 15 residues long. V lost 11 bases to trimming and J lost 0 bases; unmatched junction nucleotides: 9. The germline V gene has CDR1 SGHAT and CDR2 FQNNGV. DNA of the CDR3: TGTGCCGACAGCCAGGGGGCGAGCTCCTACAATGAGCAGTTCTTC. Its protein is CADSQGASSYNEQFF.

The chain links TRBV4-2 to TRBJ2-7; TRBD1 aligns across 7 bases. The V and J ends lost 5 bases and 3 bases, in that order; junction bases with no gene match: 7. The CDR3 is made up of 14 amino acids. The germline V gene has CDR1 LGHNA and CDR2 YNFKEQ. The CDR3 spells CASSSTGVHYEQYF. For the CDR3, the DNA is TGTGCCAGCAGCTCCACAGGGGTCCACTACGAGCAGTACTTC.

This sequence joins TRBV12-3 or TRBV12-4 and TRBJ2-5, with a possible D match to TRBD1 (6 bases). CDR3 length equals 15 residues. Trimming stripped 1 base from V and 2 bases from J, with 11 bases between. The CDR3 sequence is CASSLGTAFQETQYF. The CDR3 DNA reads TGTGCCAGCAGTTTAGGGACAGCTTTTCAAGAGACCCAGTACTTC.

V gene TRBV20-1 combines with J gene TRBJ2-7; 7 bases are shared with TRBD1. Unmatched junction bases numbered 8, after V lost 0 bases and J lost 6 bases. The CDR3 runs to 14 residues. Germline loops: CDR1 DFQATT, CDR2 SNEGSKA (reference sequence). CDR3 bases: TGCAGTGCTAGAGATCAGTTAGGGGGCATCGAGCAGTACTTC. It is translated as CSARDQLGGIEQYF.

CDR3 region: CSARTGGAAYEQYF. The CDR3 nucleotides are TGCAGTGCTAGAACAGGAGGGGCCGCCTACGAGCAGTACTTC. The V gene is TRBV20-1, the J gene TRBJ2-7, with a tentative D call TRBD2 (6 bases). Germline lookup yields CDR1 DFQATT and CDR2 SNEGSKA (reference sequence). The CDR3 contains 14 residues. Between the trimmed V and J ends, which lost 2 bases and 2 bases, there was a span of 13 bases.

The rearrangement uses TRBV4-1 and TRBJ2-2; possibly TRBD2 for D (6 bases). This CDR3 is built from 15 residues. CDR1 is MGHRA, CDR2 YSYEKL, per germline. V lost 1 base and J 1 base, leaving 7 bases between the germline ends. The CDR3 coding sequence is TGCGCCAGCAGCCAAGTAGCGGAGAACACCGGGGAGCTGTTTTTT. It encodes CASSQVAENTGELFF.

This clonotype came up once. This rearrangement joins TRBV11-2 to TRBJ2-7; 7 positions match TRBD1. This CDR3 spans 17 amino acids. Trimming took 2 bases from V and 5 from J; bases not matched to a gene: 15. Germline assignment: CDR1 SGHAT and CDR2 FQNNGV. CDR3 DNA: TGTGCCAGCAGCTTACTTAACCTCGGGACAGTAACCCACGAGCAGTACTTC. Translating gives CASSLLNLGTVTHEQYF.

This clonotype has a single count. V usage is TRBV20-1 and J usage is TRBJ2-1; possible D gene TRBD2, 6 bases. The V end lost 6 bases, the J end lost 0 bases, and 15 bases lay between the germline ends. Germline V gene lookup returns CDR1 DFQATT and CDR2 SNEGSKA (reference sequence). This CDR3 spans 15 amino acids. The DNA of the CDR3 is TGCAGTGCGTCCGGGGGAGGATTCTCCTACAATGAGCAGTTCTTC. Residues: CSASGGGFSYNEQFF.

The chain has TRBV27 and TRBJ1-4, with 7 nucleotides matching TRBD1. This CDR3 region has 15 residues. Germline trimming cut 3 bases from V and 5 bases from J; bases unmatched to any gene: 6. The germline gives CDR1 MNHEY, CDR2 SMNVEV (reference sequence). For the CDR3, the DNA is TGTGCCAGCAGTTTTCGGACAGGCTTGAATGAAAAACTGTTTTTT. Translating it yields CASSFRTGLNEKLFF.

This clonotype was seen a handful of times. The chain is built from TRBV6-4 and TRBJ2-3; D remains unclear. The CDR3 has 13 residues. V shed 5 bases and J shed 1 base, with 7 bases lying between them. From germline, CDR1 is MRHNA and CDR2 SNTAGT. CDR3 nucleotide sequence: TGTGCCAGCAGTCCCACTGGCACAGATACGCAGTATTTT. Protein sequence: CASSPTGTDTQYF.

V gene TRBV7-9 combines with J gene TRBJ1-1; D remains ambiguous. The CDR3 is 13 amino acids. Between the trimmed V and J ends, which lost 9 bases and 1 base, there was a span of 12 bases. Germline assignment: CDR1 SEHNR and CDR2 FQNEAQ (reference sequence). CDR3: CASSSQENTEAFF. The CDR3 DNA reads TGTGCCAGTAGTTCTCAGGAGAACACTGAAGCTTTCTTT. Supplemented by reference TRBV7-9 and TRBJ1-1, the full variable domain reads DTGVSQNPRHKITKRGQNVTFRCDPISEHNRLYWYRQTLGQGPEFLTYFQNEAQLEKSRLLSDRFSAERPKGSFSTLEIQRTEQGDSAMYLCASSSQENTEAFFGQGTRLTVV.

The chain uses TRBV14 and TRBJ2-5, with a possible D match to TRBD1 (6 bases). The CDR3 consists of 15 residues. V lost 4 bases to trimming and J lost 1 base, with 13 bases between them. In germline, CDR1 is SGHDN, CDR2 FVKESK. This CDR3 reads CASSLRTGFQETQYF. In DNA, the CDR3 is TGTGCCAGCAGCCTCCGTACAGGGTTCCAAGAGACCCAGTACTTC.

The chain has TRBV24-1 and TRBJ2-3, with 8 bases matching TRBD2. Germline lookup yields CDR1 KGHDR and CDR2 SFDVKD. The CDR3 consists of 17 residues. After removal of 1 base from V and 5 bases from J, the junction contained 10 bases not matched to a gene. DNA for the CDR3: TGTGCCACCAGTGATTTCCCAGGGCGGGAGGTCGGAGATACGCAGTATTTT. This translates into CATSDFPGREVGDTQYF.

The rearrangement uses TRBV20-1 and TRBJ1-1, with 9 bases matching TRBD1. CDR1 is DFQATT and CDR2 is SNEGSKA in the germline V gene (reference sequence). J gave up 5 bases and V 2 bases, and 6 bases lay outside the gene matches. The CDR3 loop spans 14 amino acids. The CDR3 loop reads CSARPGTGRTEAFF. Here the CDR3 DNA reads TGCAGTGCTAGACCCGGGACAGGGAGGACTGAAGCTTTCTTT.

The rearrangement links TRBV9 to TRBJ1-5; D is ambiguous. Germline V gives CDR1 SGDLS, CDR2 YYNGEE. V shed 4 bases and J shed 3 bases, with 14 bases lying between them. This CDR3 region has 15 residues. The CDR3 loop reads CASSPNRSINQPQHF. The DNA for the CDR3 is TGTGCCAGCAGCCCTAACCGCAGTATCAATCAGCCCCAGCATTTT.

The chain uses TRBV28 and TRBJ1-5; D perhaps matches TRBD1 (6 bases). This CDR3 contains 13 residues. V was shortened by 10 bases and J by 4 bases, with 14 bases between the two germline ends. Germline CDR1 is MDHEN and CDR2 is SYDVKM. CDR3 coding DNA: TGTGCCATCCGTCAAGGGGGTAATCAGCCCCAGCATTTT. This encodes CAIRQGGNQPQHF. The whole variable domain, remainder taken from reference TRBV28 and TRBJ1-5, is DVKVTQSSRYLVKRTGEKVFLECVQDMDHENMFWYRQDPGLGLRLIYFSYDVKMKEKGDIPEGYSVSREKKERFSLILESASTNQTSMYLCAIRQGGNQPQHFGDGTRLSIL.

The chain employs TRBV25-1 and TRBJ2-2; 9 bases agree with TRBD2. Trimming took 6 bases from V and 5 from J; bases not matched to a gene: 16. The CDR3 runs to 18 residues. CDR1 is MGHDK and CDR2 is SYGVNS in the germline V gene. The CDR3 is CASRGAPAGGPSTGELFF. The CDR3 nucleotides read TGTGCCAGCAGGGGGGCCCCGGCGGGAGGGCCCTCGACCGGGGAGCTGTTTTTT.

The gene calls are TRBV12-3 or TRBV12-4 and TRBJ1-5, with TRBD1 as a possible D gene (6 bases). This CDR3 comprises 14 residues. Trimming left V 5 bases short and J 5 bases short, with 13 bases between. This CDR3 is CASSTTTGYQPQHF. The CDR3 region has the DNA TGTGCCAGCAGTACGACTACAGGGTATCAGCCCCAGCATTTT.